What follows are 28 T cell receptor beta chains derived from one specimen sequenced in a study of T cell changes during pregnancy in multiple sclerosis. TCRdb's table, derived via immunoSEQ multiplex PCR, lists solely in-frame clones and lacks some. The repertoire holds about 73,000 clones, with approximately 87% as singletons. This specimen consisted of peripheral blood, obtained after pregnancy. The receptors here all came from a female donor in good health, enrolled as a control in a pregnancy study.

The rearrangement joins TRBV23-1 to TRBJ1-5; TRBD1 aligns across 8 bases. TRBV23-1 falls under the ORF class, with uncertain function. The CDR3 sequence is 18 residues long. V shed 3 bases and J 0 bases; nucleotides not matched to a gene: 10. In DNA form, the CDR3 reads TGCGCCAGCAGTCAGGGGGGACAGGCCTCCTATAGCAATCAGCCCCAGCATTTT. This translates into CASSQGGQASYSNQPQHF.

V gene TRBV7-2 combines with J gene TRBJ2-1, with 7 nucleotides matching TRBD2. The CDR3 loop spans 15 amino acids. J was trimmed by 2 bases and V by 0 bases; bases with no gene match: 1. Germline V gives CDR1 SGHTA, CDR2 FQGNSA. The chain's CDR3 is CASSLAGGAYNEQFF. In DNA, the CDR3 is TGTGCCAGCAGCTTAGCGGGGGGGGCCTACAATGAGCAGTTCTTC.

This clone was detected once. This sequence joins TRBV5-4 and TRBJ2-1, with 15 bases fitting TRBD2. Germline V gene sequence: CDR1 SGHNT, CDR2 YYREEE (reference sequence). V trimming: 3 bases; J trimming: 1 base; junction bases outside the gene matches: 5. The CDR3 spans 18 residues. In DNA form, the CDR3 reads TGTGCCAGCAGCTCAGGACTAGCGGGAGGGCGGTCCTACAATGAGCAGTTCTTC. The encoded protein is CASSSGLAGGRSYNEQFF.

The genes are TRBV10-3 and TRBJ2-7; 8 bases align to TRBD1. V lost 8 bases and J lost 6; bases outside the gene matches: 6. CDR3 length equals 12 residues. CDR1 and CDR2 (germline): ENHRY, SYGVKD. The CDR3 here is CAIGQGLGEQYF. DNA of the CDR3: TGTGCCATCGGACAGGGCCTCGGCGAGCAGTACTTC.

In DNA form, the CDR3 reads TGTGCCAGCAGAAGTCCGGGACTACCCCTAGAGCAGTACTTC. This sequence encodes CASRSPGLPLEQYF. The J gene is TRBJ2-7, the V gene TRBV27; 7 nucleotides line up with TRBD2. CDR1 and CDR2 (germline): MNHEY, SMNVEV (reference sequence). The trim removed 6 bases at V and 7 bases at J, leaving 12 bases unmatched. This CDR3 is 14 amino acids long.

This clone showed up just a few times. This rearrangement joins TRBV10-3 to TRBJ1-1; 8 bases align to TRBD1. The V gene end was trimmed by 6 bases and the J gene end by 5 bases; junction bases not matched to a gene: 5. The CDR3 has 13 residues. Germline V CDR1 and CDR2: ENHRY, SYGVKD. The CDR3 DNA reads TGTGCCATCAGGGTAGGACAGGGTACTGAAGCTTTCTTT. Translating it yields CAIRVGQGTEAFF.

The chain recombines TRBV18 with TRBJ2-1; 9 nucleotides line up with TRBD2. V shed 1 base and J 7 bases; nucleotides not matched to a gene: 11. Germline V gives CDR1 KGHSH, CDR2 LQKENI. The CDR3 is made up of 17 amino acids. CDR3 nucleotides: TGTGCCAGCTCACCACTCGACAGCGTAGCGGGAGTAAATGAGCAGTTCTTC. This encodes CASSPLDSVAGVNEQFF.

The chain recombines TRBV27 with TRBJ1-2; D perhaps matches TRBD1 (6 bases). This CDR3 is built from 15 residues. V lost 2 bases and J 2 bases, leaving 12 bases between the germline ends. Germline V gene lookup returns CDR1 MNHEY and CDR2 SMNVEV (reference sequence). The CDR3 nucleotides are TGTGCCAGCAGTTTAACCGGACAGCCCAACTATGGCTACACCTTC. Amino acids: CASSLTGQPNYGYTF.

This sequence joins TRBV2 and TRBJ1-1; D ambiguous. Trimming took 1 base from V and 5 from J, leaving 17 bases between them. Germline-derived CDR1 and CDR2 are SNHLY and FYNNEI. The CDR3 loop spans 16 amino acids. CDR3 region: CASSEGGSRTVTEAFF. CDR3 sequence (DNA): TGTGCCAGCAGTGAAGGAGGTTCCCGCACGGTGACTGAAGCTTTCTTT.

The J gene is TRBJ1-1, the V gene TRBV6-5, with D tentatively TRBD1 (5 bases). The CDR3 spans 14 residues. V lost 2 bases and J 6 bases, leaving 13 bases between the germline ends. The germline CDR1 and CDR2 sequences are MNHEY and SVGAGI. CDR3 amino acids: CASSYGPGYAEAFF. CDR3 nucleotide sequence: TGTGCCAGCAGTTACGGTCCAGGGTACGCTGAAGCTTTCTTT.

This chain joins TRBV5-1 and TRBJ1-2, with D tentatively TRBD1 (5 bases). Germline values: CDR1 SGHRS, CDR2 YFSETQ. V was cut by 1 base and J by 1 base, with 8 bases left in between. CDR3 length: 14 amino acids. The chain's CDR3 is CASSLSQGNYGYTF. In DNA, the CDR3 is TGCGCCAGCAGCTTGAGTCAGGGTAACTATGGCTACACCTTC.

This chain links TRBV18 with TRBJ2-5, with TRBD2 matching over 7 bases. Germline V gene sequence: CDR1 KGHSH, CDR2 LQKENI. Losses at the gene ends were 6 bases for V and 4 bases for J; bases not matched to a gene: 5. The CDR3 loop spans 13 amino acids. CDR3 coding DNA: TGTGCCAGCTCTACGACGGGGGGAGAGACCCAGTACTTC. It specifies CASSTTGGETQYF.

This clone appeared a single time. V gene TRBV12-5 combines with J gene TRBJ1-2; D remains unclear. Germline V gene lookup returns CDR1 LGHNT and CDR2 FRNRAP. The CDR3 has 15 amino acids. Trimming cost V 0 bases and J 3 bases, with 11 bases left between them. The DNA of the CDR3 is TGTGCTAGTGGTTTGGTCGGGTTTCACGACTATGGCTACACCTTC. The encoded protein is CASGLVGFHDYGYTF.

As DNA, the CDR3 is TGTGCCAGCAGCCCGATGACAGGGGGCACCACAGATACGCAGTATTTT. It encodes CASSPMTGGTTDTQYF. V is TRBV11-2 and J is TRBJ2-3; the match to TRBD1 covers 10 bases. This CDR3 is built from 16 residues. Trimming took 5 bases from V and 2 from J; bases not matched to a gene: 7. Germline CDR1 reads SGHAT; CDR2 reads FQNNGV.

The chain uses TRBV6-6 and TRBJ1-2, with D uncertain. V shed 6 bases and J shed 5 bases, with 16 bases lying between them. The CDR3 covers 14 residues. CDR1 is MNHNY, CDR2 SVGAGI, per germline (reference sequence). The CDR3 reads CASSTPQFGYGYTF. The CDR3 nucleotides read TGTGCCAGCAGCACACCACAGTTTGGATATGGCTACACCTTC.

The table lists this clone with a count of one. The chain uses TRBV29-1 and TRBJ2-3, with 11 bases fitting TRBD2. The CDR3 is 19 amino acids. V gave up 4 bases and J gave up 2 bases; unmatched junction bases: 17. Germline values: CDR1 SQVTM, CDR2 ANQGSEA. The CDR3 DNA is TGCAGCGTTGCCCCTCGAACCGGGACTAGCGGACACATCACAGATACGCAGTATTTT. This translates into CSVAPRTGTSGHITDTQYF.

The genes are TRBV20-1 and TRBJ1-1; no firm D call. V was shortened by 2 bases and J by 11 bases, with 12 bases between the two germline ends. Germline-derived CDR1 and CDR2 are DFQATT and SNEGSKA (reference sequence). CDR3 size: 11 residues. The CDR3 is CSARKISVAFF. CDR3 coding DNA: TGCAGTGCTAGAAAGATAAGCGTGGCTTTCTTT.

This chain links TRBV18 with TRBJ1-1, with D maybe TRBD1 (6 bases). The length of the CDR3 is 12 residues. Trimming removed 7 bases from V and 11 bases from J, with 17 bases in between. CDR1 KGHSH and CDR2 LQKENI come from the germline V gene. The CDR3: CASLPRAGVAFF. The CDR3 coding sequence is TGTGCCAGCTTACCGAGGGCAGGGGTGGCTTTCTTT. Using reference TRBV18 and TRBJ1-1 for the parts outside the CDR3, the full variable domain is NAGVMQNPRHLVRRRGQEARLRCSPMKGHSHVYWYRQLPEEGLKFMVYLQKENIIDESGMPKERFSAEFPKEGPSILRIQQVVRGDSAAYFCASLPRAGVAFFGQGTRLTVV.

V and J are TRBV30 and TRBJ1-1, with D possibly being TRBD1 (6 bases). The CDR3 is made up of 12 amino acids. With 1 base removed from V and 5 bases from J, the gap between germline ends came to 8 bases. Germline loops: CDR1 GTSNPN, CDR2 SVGIG (reference sequence). In DNA form, the CDR3 reads TGTGCCTGGAGTGCCACAGGGACTGAAGCTTTCTTT. Translation: CAWSATGTEAFF.

CDR3 sequence reads: CASSQDTLYEQYF. CDR3 DNA sequence: TGCGCCAGCAGCCAGGACACCCTCTACGAGCAGTACTTC. This sequence joins TRBV4-3 and TRBJ2-7; D is possibly TRBD1 (5 bases). Germline lookup yields CDR1 LGHNA and CDR2 YSLEER. CDR3 size: 13 residues. Trimming removed 3 bases from V and 3 bases from J, with 9 bases in between.

Concerning this clone: This specimen includes other DNA sequences encoding the same CDR3. DNA for the CDR3: TGTGCCAGCAGCGTAGGGACAGGAAGCAATCAGCCCCAGCATTTT. Its protein product is CASSVGTGSNQPQHF. V is TRBV9 and J is TRBJ1-5; 7 bases align to TRBD1. The V segment lost 0 bases and the J segment 1 base; nucleotides outside the gene matches: 1. CDR1 is SGDLS, CDR2 YYNGEE, per germline. The CDR3 runs to 15 residues. The variable domain in full, completed from reference TRBV9 and TRBJ1-5, reads DSGVTQTPKHLITATGQRVTLRCSPRSGDLSVYWYQQSLDQGLQFLIQYYNGEERAKGNILERFSAQQFPDLHSELNLSSLELGDSALYFCASSVGTGSNQPQHFGDGTRLSIL.

The chain couples TRBV7-9 to TRBJ1-2, with 7 bases that match TRBD1. The CDR3 has 13 amino acids. The V segment lost 4 bases and the J segment 3 bases; nucleotides outside the gene matches: 2. Germline V gene lookup returns CDR1 SEHNR and CDR2 FQNEAQ (reference sequence). The CDR3 protein is CASSSDRDYGYTF. The CDR3 DNA follows: TGTGCCAGCAGCTCCGACAGGGACTATGGCTACACCTTC.

The V call is TRBV9, the J call TRBJ2-1; unclear D gene. Trimming took off 0 bases at V and 10 bases at J, with 8 bases between the two ends. Per germline, CDR1 SGDLS and CDR2 YYNGEE. The CDR3 consists of 12 residues. The CDR3 DNA follows: TGTGCCAGCAGCGTAGGGTTGCGGGAGCAGTTCTTC. Residues: CASSVGLREQFF.

The chain recombines TRBV7-2 with TRBJ1-2; 7 bases agree with TRBD1. CDR3 length: 16 residues. The V segment lost 7 bases and the J segment 8 bases; nucleotides outside the gene matches: 19. Germline V gene data show CDR1 as SGHTA and CDR2 as FQGNSA. The CDR3 reads CASTLEGGQPIVGYTF. In DNA form, the CDR3 reads TGTGCCAGCACTCTCGAGGGGGGACAGCCAATTGTGGGCTACACCTTC.

The chain uses TRBV6-1 and TRBJ2-7; TRBD2 is a possible D gene (6 bases). The ends were cut back, 1 base at V and 2 bases at J, with 12 bases in the middle. The V gene's germline CDR1 is MNHNS and CDR2 SASEGT. This CDR3 region has 15 residues. CDR3 amino acids: CASSEVAGLTYEQYF. Here the CDR3 DNA reads TGTGCCAGCAGTGAAGTGGCGGGGTTAACCTACGAGCAGTACTTC.

The chain uses TRBV10-2 and TRBJ2-2; 8 nucleotides agree with TRBD2. Germline CDR1 WSHSY, CDR2 SAAADI. J was trimmed by 8 bases and V by 8 bases; bases with no gene match: 4. This CDR3 spans 12 amino acids. The CDR3 DNA reads as TGCGCCAGCCGGGGGGGACCGGGGGAGCTGTTTTTT. Protein: CASRGGPGELFF.

The CDR3, as DNA: TGTGCCAGCAGCCAAAAGCAGGGGGCCTATGGCTACACCTTC. Protein sequence: CASSQKQGAYGYTF. The V gene is TRBV14, the J gene TRBJ1-2; 8 nucleotides align to TRBD1. V trimming: 2 bases; J trimming: 4 bases; junction bases outside the gene matches: 3. CDR1 and CDR2 from the germline V gene are SGHDN and FVKESK. The CDR3 has 14 residues.

The chain combines TRBV29-1 with TRBJ1-1, with 9 bases matching TRBD1. Germline lookup yields CDR1 SQVTM and CDR2 ANQGSEA. V shed 1 base, J shed 2 bases, and the junction held 5 bases outside the gene matches. This CDR3 region has 15 residues. This chain's CDR3 is CSVEGQGVGNTEAFF. The CDR3 nucleotides are TGCAGCGTTGAAGGACAGGGGGTAGGAAACACTGAAGCTTTCTTT.